Listed here are 8 T cell receptor beta chains from one sample, sequenced in a study of OX40 agonist ivuxolimab in advanced cancers. Repertoires were generated with immunoSEQ multiplex PCR, while TCRdb's copy carries only in-frame clones and drops some. The table shows approximately 58,000 clones, with around 84% occurring only once. Sequenced here: CD4+ or CD8+ T cells sorted from blood, sampled in a trial of the OX40 agonist ivuxolimab. These receptors came from an adult with an advanced solid tumor such as melanoma, head and neck, liver or kidney cancer.

This clone was detected only once. CDR3 sequence reads: CASSLGGANEQYF. As DNA, the CDR3 is TGTGCCAGCAGCTTGGGGGGGGCGAACGAGCAGTACTTC. This chain uses TRBV7-9 with TRBJ2-7, with D possibly TRBD2 on 7 matching bases. The CDR3 extends over 13 amino acids. Per the germline V gene, CDR1 is SEHNR and CDR2 is FQNEAQ (reference sequence). V lost 3 bases, J lost 5 bases, and 11 bases lay in between.

The V and J genes are TRBV2 and TRBJ1-1, with unresolved D. The CDR3 runs to 13 residues. The germline gives CDR1 SNHLY, CDR2 FYNNEI. Trimming cost V 3 bases and J 4 bases, with 9 bases left between them. CDR3 residues: CASSDSPGTEAFF. The CDR3 coding sequence is TGTGCCAGCAGTGACAGCCCCGGCACTGAAGCTTTCTTT.

CDR3 in amino acids: CASRPGQTTDTQYF. CDR3 sequence (DNA): TGTGCCAGCAGACCGGGACAGACCACAGATACGCAGTATTTT. This chain connects TRBV6-6 to TRBJ2-3, with 7 bases aligning to TRBD1. V gave up 6 bases and J gave up 2 bases; unmatched junction bases: 5. This CDR3 is 14 amino acids long. CDR1 MNHNY and CDR2 SVGAGI come from the germline V gene (reference sequence).

The chain carries TRBV6-5 and TRBJ2-3; no reliable D call. This CDR3 has 12 amino acids. The V gene lost 6 bases and the J gene lost 6 bases, with 10 bases spanning the gap. Per the germline V gene, CDR1 is MNHEY and CDR2 is SVGAGI. The CDR3 DNA reads TGTGCCAGCAGCCTAAATTTGGATACGCAGTATTTT. It codes for CASSLNLDTQYF.

The CDR3 nucleotides are TGTGCCAGTAGTATAGGACTCTCGCCCCAGCATTTT. Amino acids: CASSIGLSPQHF. V and J are TRBV19 and TRBJ1-5; D is undetermined. The CDR3 extends over 12 amino acids. Germline V CDR1 and CDR2: LNHDA, SQIVND (reference sequence). V was clipped by 1 base and J by 9 bases, with 7 bases between them.

This chain links TRBV10-3 with TRBJ1-1, with a possible D match to TRBD1 (6 bases). Germline CDR1 and CDR2: ENHRY and SYGVKD. Trimming left V 7 bases short and J 1 base short, with 22 bases between. The CDR3 sequence is 17 residues long. CDR3 loop: CAITSGGQGQGNTEAFF. CDR3 DNA: TGTGCCATCACCTCCGGGGGGCAGGGCCAGGGGAACACTGAAGCTTTCTTT.

This clone was counted only a few times. The J gene is TRBJ2-5, the V gene TRBV5-6; D not resolved. With 1 base removed from V and 2 bases from J, the gap between germline ends came to 6 bases. This CDR3 comprises 13 residues. Per germline, CDR1 SGHDT and CDR2 YYEEEE. The CDR3 DNA reads TGTGCCAGCAGCTTGCCTAGACAAGAGACCCAGTACTTC. Translated, it gives CASSLPRQETQYF.

The rearrangement links TRBV2 to TRBJ2-5; D gene unclear. V shed 6 bases and J shed 0 bases, with 11 bases lying between them. This CDR3 has 14 residues. CDR1 and CDR2 from the germline V gene are SNHLY and FYNNEI. The CDR3 sequence: CASRQQTYQETQYF. In nucleotides, the CDR3 is TGTGCCAGCAGACAGCAGACGTACCAAGAGACCCAGTACTTC.